The rows below give T cell receptor beta chains drawn from one sample of a study of identical twins. Each CDR3 protein is one row after TCRdb ran MiXCR on the 5' RACE reads. Of about 890,000 distinct CDR3 sequences in the sample, more than 9% were seen once. The same data also went into a second study, on yellow fever vaccine responses in identical twins.

The sequencing input was PBMCs. These receptors came from a young woman in good health. Both conserved end residues are part of each CDR3. D genes are given only for firm matches. Clone sizes are given selectively: once, few, many, or a class where the clone is expanded.

J: TRBJ2-1
size: .
V: TRBV24-1
D: TRBD1
DNA: TGTGCCACCAGTGATTCCTCGGTGGACAGGGTGCTCAATGAGCAGTTCTTC
CDR3: CATSDSSVDRVLNEQFF

J: TRBJ1-2
size: few
V: TRBV10-2
D: .
DNA: TGCGCCAGCAGTGTCGGAAGGGGTGATGGCTACACCTTC
CDR3: CASSVGRGDGYTF

J: TRBJ2-2
size: .
V: TRBV5-1
D: TRBD2
DNA: TGCGCCACCCAAAGACTAGCGGAGAACACCGGGGAGCTGTTTTTT
CDR3: CATQRLAENTGELFF

J: TRBJ2-5
size: few
V: TRBV20-1
D: .
DNA: TGCAGTGCTAGTGTGAGCGGTCTACAAGAGACCCAGTACTTC
CDR3: CSASVSGLQETQYF

J: TRBJ2-1
size: few
V: TRBV29-1
D: .
DNA: TGCAGCGTCACCGGGAGATCGAATGAGCAGTTCTTC
CDR3: CSVTGRSNEQFF

J: TRBJ2-3
size: .
V: TRBV5-1
D: TRBD2
DNA: TGCGCCAGCAGCTTGGGACTAGCGACTAGCACAGATACGCAGTATTTT
CDR3: CASSLGLATSTDTQYF

J: TRBJ1-3
size: few
V: TRBV14
D: .
DNA: TGTGCCAGCAGCCGACAGGCCCTCTCTGGAAACACCATATATTTT
CDR3: CASSRQALSGNTIYF

J: TRBJ2-3
size: few
V: TRBV24-1
D: TRBD1
DNA: TGTGCCACCAGTGAAGGGACAGGGGACACAGATACGCAGTATTTT
CDR3: CATSEGTGDTDTQYF

J: TRBJ1-1
size: .
V: TRBV19
D: .
DNA: TGTGCCAGCAGGACCGCGATGAACACTGAAGCTTTCTTT
CDR3: CASRTAMNTEAFF

J: TRBJ2-5
size: .
V: TRBV6-5
D: .
DNA: TGTGCCAGCAGTTACTCGGGGTTGGGGGGGCCGGAGGAGACCCAGTACTTC
CDR3: CASSYSGLGGPEETQYF

J: TRBJ1-4
size: .
V: TRBV3-1
D: .
DNA: TGTGCCAGCAGCCAAGGCAGGGCGCCTAATGAAAAACTGTTTTTT
CDR3: CASSQGRAPNEKLFF

J: TRBJ1-5
size: .
V: TRBV4-1
D: .
DNA: TGCGCCAGCAGCCCCTACTGGGGCAATCAGCCCCAGCATTTT
CDR3: CASSPYWGNQPQHF

J: TRBJ2-3
size: few
V: TRBV11-2
D: TRBD2
DNA: TGTGCCAGCAGCTTAGGCGGGGACTGGCGGGGGGGCCGGGATACGCAGTATTTT
CDR3: CASSLGGDWRGGRDTQYF

J: TRBJ2-3
size: many
V: TRBV29-1
D: TRBD2
DNA: TGCAGCGCCTCCACCGCCTGGCGGGGGGGGACGGATACGCAGTATTTT
CDR3: CSASTAWRGGTDTQYF

J: TRBJ2-3
size: few
V: TRBV5-1
D: TRBD2
DNA: TGCGCCAGCAGCTTGGATAGCGGGAGCACAGATACGCAGTATTTT
CDR3: CASSLDSGSTDTQYF

J: TRBJ2-2
size: few
V: TRBV6-5
D: .
DNA: TGTGCCAGCAGTTACTGGGGTTCGGGCACCGGGGAGCTGTTTTTT
CDR3: CASSYWGSGTGELFF

J: TRBJ2-2
size: .
V: TRBV7-3
D: .
DNA: TGTGCCAGCAGTCCATCAGATTCGGCCGGGGAGCTGTTTTTT
CDR3: CASSPSDSAGELFF

J: TRBJ1-5
size: .
V: TRBV3-1
D: .
DNA: TGTGCCAGCAGCCAAACAGAAAATCAGCCCCAGCATTTT
CDR3: CASSQTENQPQHF

J: TRBJ2-1
size: few
V: TRBV5-1
D: TRBD1
DNA: TGCGCCAGCAGCTTGGTTGCGACAGGGTGGCCAGGGGCCGCCAATGAGCAGTTCTTC
CDR3: CASSLVATGWPGAANEQFF

J: TRBJ2-7
size: many
V: TRBV7-2
D: TRBD1
DNA: TGTGCCAGCAGGGTACCGGGACAGGGTTTTTACGAGCAGTACTTC
CDR3: CASRVPGQGFYEQYF

J: TRBJ1-2
size: few
V: TRBV6-1
D: .
DNA: TGTGCCAGCAGTCCTGTGGTGGGTGAGGGCTACACCTTC
CDR3: CASSPVVGEGYTF

J: TRBJ1-4
size: .
V: TRBV24-1
D: TRBD1
DNA: TGTGCCACCAGTGATTCAGGACAGGGTGAAAAACTGTTTTTT
CDR3: CATSDSGQGEKLFF

J: TRBJ2-1
size: many
V: TRBV27
D: TRBD1
DNA: TGTGCCAGCAGTCCAGAGACGGGACAGCTCTACATCGATGAGCAGTTCTTC
CDR3: CASSPETGQLYIDEQFF

J: TRBJ2-1
size: few
V: TRBV4-1
D: .
DNA: TGCGCCAGCAGTCGAAACGGAGTGCAGTTCTTC
CDR3: CASSRNGVQFF

J: TRBJ1-1
size: few
V: TRBV24-1
D: .
DNA: TGTGCCACCAGTGACTGGGAGAACACTGAAGCTTTCTTT
CDR3: CATSDWENTEAFF

J: TRBJ2-2
size: once
V: TRBV5-5
D: .
DNA: TGTGCCAGCAGCTTGTTGCCAGAGCCGAACACCGGGGAGCTGTTTTTT
CDR3: CASSLLPEPNTGELFF

J: TRBJ2-1
size: .
V: TRBV14
D: .
DNA: TGTGCCAGCGGGCCGGGACCCCCGGGGAATGAGCAGTTCTTC
CDR3: CASGPGPPGNEQFF

J: TRBJ1-2
size: few
V: TRBV11-2
D: .
DNA: TGTGCCAGCAGCTTAGGACAGAAAGGAGCCTATGGCTACACCTTC
CDR3: CASSLGQKGAYGYTF

J: TRBJ2-1
size: many
V: TRBV5-1
D: .
DNA: TGCGCCAGCAGCCGGACCGGAGCTGGCGAGCAGTTCTTC
CDR3: CASSRTGAGEQFF

J: TRBJ1-6
size: .
V: TRBV6-1
D: .
DNA: TGTGCCAGCAGTGATTACAGCTCCAATTCACCCCTCCACTTT
CDR3: CASSDYSSNSPLHF

J: TRBJ2-2
size: few
V: TRBV2
D: TRBD1
DNA: TGTGCCAGCAGTGAAGCGCTAGCACAGGGGACCGGGGAGCTGTTTTTT
CDR3: CASSEALAQGTGELFF

J: TRBJ2-1
size: many
V: TRBV20-1
D: TRBD2
DNA: TGCAGTGCTAGAGATGGCGGCGGGGGGAGCAATGAGCAGTTCTTC
CDR3: CSARDGGGGSNEQFF

J: TRBJ2-7
size: once
V: TRBV2
D: .
DNA: TGTGCCAGCAGTGTACTGGCCTCCTACGAGCAGTACTTC
CDR3: CASSVLASYEQYF

J: TRBJ1-1
size: .
V: TRBV2
D: .
DNA: TGTGCCAGCAGTTATATTCCTACGATGAACACTGAAGCTTTCTTT
CDR3: CASSYIPTMNTEAFF

J: TRBJ2-2
size: few
V: TRBV27
D: .
DNA: TGTGCCAGCAGTTTAGGGAACGTGGCGATCCCCGGGGAGCTGTTTTTT
CDR3: CASSLGNVAIPGELFF

J: TRBJ1-5
size: few
V: TRBV10-3
D: .
DNA: TGTGCCATCAGTGACACGGGAGGGAGGGGTTACAATCAGCCCCAGCATTTT
CDR3: CAISDTGGRGYNQPQHF

J: TRBJ2-1
size: many
V: TRBV29-1
D: TRBD2
DNA: TGCAGCGTAGGACTAGCGGTTAACAATGAGCAGTTCTTC
CDR3: CSVGLAVNNEQFF

J: TRBJ2-1
size: few
V: TRBV7-9
D: TRBD2
DNA: TGTGCCAGCAGCCCCGGGGAGGGCCAATATGAGCAGTTCTTC
CDR3: CASSPGEGQYEQFF

J: TRBJ2-1
size: .
V: TRBV12-3/TRBV12-4
D: .
DNA: TGTGCCAGCAGTTTGGGACGGGAGCTCTATGAGCAGTTCTTC
CDR3: CASSLGRELYEQFF

J: TRBJ2-7
size: once
V: TRBV9
D: TRBD1
DNA: TGTGCCAGCAGCGTACCCACCGAAGACAGGGACTACGAGCAGTACTTC
CDR3: CASSVPTEDRDYEQYF

J: TRBJ2-7
size: few
V: TRBV5-6
D: TRBD2
DNA: TGTGCCAGCAGCTTGGGACTAGCGGGAGGGTCTTCAGGGGAGCAGTACTTC
CDR3: CASSLGLAGGSSGEQYF

J: TRBJ2-5
size: few
V: TRBV18
D: .
DNA: TGTGCCAGCTCACCAGCCGGGGCCGCCCAAGAGACCCAGTACTTC
CDR3: CASSPAGAAQETQYF

J: TRBJ2-5
size: .
V: TRBV21-1
D: .
DNA: TGTGCCAGCAGCAACCGAATAGCGGGGGTTACAGAGACCCAGTACTTC
CDR3: CASSNRIAGVTETQYF

J: TRBJ2-7
size: .
V: TRBV20-1
D: .
DNA: TGCAGTGCCGAGTCCGGGAACTCCTACGAGCAGTACTTC
CDR3: CSAESGNSYEQYF

J: TRBJ1-6
size: few
V: TRBV20-1
D: .
DNA: TGCAGTGCTTCCATGGGGACCCGAAGCTCCTATAATTCACCCCTCCACTTT
CDR3: CSASMGTRSSYNSPLHF

J: TRBJ2-2
size: few
V: TRBV4-1
D: TRBD1
DNA: TGCGCCAGCAGCCTAACCGGGACAGGGGGCTCCGGGGAGCTGTTTTTT
CDR3: CASSLTGTGGSGELFF

J: TRBJ2-1
size: .
V: TRBV6-2/TRBV6-3
D: TRBD2
DNA: TGTGCCAGCAGTTACCCGCGTGATGGGGGGGGGAATGAGCAGTTCTTC
CDR3: CASSYPRDGGGNEQFF

J: TRBJ1-6
size: few
V: TRBV7-2
D: .
DNA: TGTGCCAGCAGCCGGGGATTGAGGGGGGTCTCACCCCTCCACTTT
CDR3: CASSRGLRGVSPLHF

J: TRBJ2-5
size: many
V: TRBV18
D: .
DNA: TGTGCCAGCTCACAGTCGCAAGAGACCCAGTACTTC
CDR3: CASSQSQETQYF

J: TRBJ2-1
size: .
V: TRBV7-8
D: TRBD1
DNA: TGTGCCAGCAGCGGCCGGGACAGGGCATCCCATGAGCAGTTCTTC
CDR3: CASSGRDRASHEQFF

J: TRBJ1-1
size: many
V: TRBV6-1
D: TRBD1
DNA: TGTGCCAGCAGAGGACAGGCGAACACTGAAGCTTTCTTT
CDR3: CASRGQANTEAFF

J: TRBJ2-5
size: many
V: TRBV5-1
D: .
DNA: TGTGCCAGCAGCTTGAGTGGGACTGGAGAGACCCAGTACTTC
CDR3: CASSLSGTGETQYF

J: TRBJ1-1
size: few
V: TRBV28
D: TRBD1
DNA: TGTGCCAGCAGTACACACAGGGGATTGAACACTGAAGCTTTCTTT
CDR3: CASSTHRGLNTEAFF

J: TRBJ2-2
size: few
V: TRBV9
D: TRBD1
DNA: TGTGCCAGCAGCGTAGGAGGAGCGAGACAGGGGGCGTTTGGGAACACCGGGGAGCTGTTTTTT
CDR3: CASSVGGARQGAFGNTGELFF

J: TRBJ1-1
size: .
V: TRBV24-1
D: TRBD1
DNA: TGTGCCACCAGTCCCGGGACAGGGGGCTCAACTGAAGCTTTCTTT
CDR3: CATSPGTGGSTEAFF

J: TRBJ2-7
size: .
V: TRBV20-1
D: .
DNA: TGCAGTGCCTCGGGCTACTACGAGCAGTACTTC
CDR3: CSASGYYEQYF

J: TRBJ2-7
size: .
V: TRBV18
D: .
DNA: TGTGCCAGCTCACCGCCCGCGGCAAGTGAAAAGCAGTACTTC
CDR3: CASSPPAASEKQYF

J: TRBJ2-3
size: few
V: TRBV20-1
D: .
DNA: TGCAGTGCTAGTACGCGGGCGCAGTATTTT
CDR3: CSASTRAQYF

J: TRBJ2-3
size: few
V: TRBV28
D: .
DNA: TGTGCCAGCAGCACCGGGACGGGTGGGGACACAGATACGCAGTATTTT
CDR3: CASSTGTGGDTDTQYF

J: TRBJ2-6
size: few
V: TRBV10-3
D: .
DNA: TGTGCCATCAGTGAGTCGCCAGCCGGAGACTCTGGGGCCAACGTCCTGACTTTC
CDR3: CAISESPAGDSGANVLTF